The TCR beta chain under discussion was sequenced for a study of T cell responses to AZD1222 COVID-19 vaccine. Method: immunoSEQ multiplex PCR; TCRdb's copy keeps in-frame clones and lacks some. The data hold approximately 100,000 clones, with roughly nine tenths observed a single time. Looked up from germline, CDR1 is KGHSH and CDR2 is LQKENI. Trimming took off 3 bases at V and 5 bases at J, with 9 bases between the two ends. This CDR3 has 13 amino acids. The rearrangement links TRBV18 to TRBJ2-3, with D unclear. This clonotype was sampled from an adult who received the AZD1222 COVID-19 vaccine. Sequencing was performed on peripheral blood, taken 28 days after the second AZD1222 dose. The CDR3 nucleotides are TGTGCCAGCTCACCGAATCCCTTAGATACGCAGTATTTT. This codes for CASSPNPLDTQYF. The complete variable domain, with remaining parts taken from reference TRBV18 and TRBJ2-3, reads NAGVMQNPRHLVRRRGQEARLRCSPMKGHSHVYWYRQLPEEGLKFMVYLQKENIIDESGMPKERFSAEFPKEGPSILRIQQVVRGDSAAYFCASSPNPLDTQYFGPGTRLTVL.